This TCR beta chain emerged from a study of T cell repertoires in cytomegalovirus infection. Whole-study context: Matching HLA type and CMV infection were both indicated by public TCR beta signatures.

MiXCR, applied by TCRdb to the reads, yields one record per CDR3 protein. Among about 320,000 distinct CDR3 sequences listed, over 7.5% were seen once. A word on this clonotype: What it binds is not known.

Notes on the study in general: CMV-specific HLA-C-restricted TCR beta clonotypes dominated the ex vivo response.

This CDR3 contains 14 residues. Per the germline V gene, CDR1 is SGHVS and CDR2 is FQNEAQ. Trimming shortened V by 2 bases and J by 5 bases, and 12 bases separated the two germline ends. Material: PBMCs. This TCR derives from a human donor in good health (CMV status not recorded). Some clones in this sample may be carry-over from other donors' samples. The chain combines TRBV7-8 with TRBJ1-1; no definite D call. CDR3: CASSLSPGRTEAFF. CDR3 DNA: TGTGCCAGCAGCTTAAGTCCTGGGAGGACTGAAGCTTTCTTT. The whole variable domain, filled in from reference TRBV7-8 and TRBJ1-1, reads GAGVSQSPRYKVAKRGQDVALRCDPISGHVSLFWYQQALGQGPEFLTYFQNEAQLDKSGLPSDRFFAERPEGSVSTLKIQRTQQEDSAVYLCASSLSPGRTEAFFGQGTRLTVV.